This T cell receptor (beta chain) was found in a study of cytomegalovirus exposure and HLA in healthy donors. Study-level findings and limits: In an earlier analysis, in roughly 600 donors, most V segments appeared productive either ~87% or ~30% of the time.

This PCR relied on a set of 60 Vbeta primers and 13 Jbeta primers. Repertoires were generated with immunoSEQ multiplex PCR, while TCRdb's copy carries only in-frame clones and drops some. The table has around 150,000 clones, around 79% seen once. Losses at the gene ends were 0 bases for V and 5 bases for J; bases not matched to a gene: 10. Germline V CDR1 and CDR2: PRHDT, FYEKMQ (reference sequence). The CDR3 has 17 amino acids. Remarks on this clone: Its antigen is currently unknown.

V usage is TRBV13 and J usage is TRBJ2-5; TRBD2 matches at 9 bases. This TCR was sampled from a male donor in good health and CMV-seropositive. Sequencing input: PBMCs. CDR3 sequence reads: CASSLGWRSGGRETQYF. As DNA, the CDR3 is TGTGCCAGCAGCTTAGGCTGGAGGAGCGGGGGGAGGGAGACCCAGTACTTC.